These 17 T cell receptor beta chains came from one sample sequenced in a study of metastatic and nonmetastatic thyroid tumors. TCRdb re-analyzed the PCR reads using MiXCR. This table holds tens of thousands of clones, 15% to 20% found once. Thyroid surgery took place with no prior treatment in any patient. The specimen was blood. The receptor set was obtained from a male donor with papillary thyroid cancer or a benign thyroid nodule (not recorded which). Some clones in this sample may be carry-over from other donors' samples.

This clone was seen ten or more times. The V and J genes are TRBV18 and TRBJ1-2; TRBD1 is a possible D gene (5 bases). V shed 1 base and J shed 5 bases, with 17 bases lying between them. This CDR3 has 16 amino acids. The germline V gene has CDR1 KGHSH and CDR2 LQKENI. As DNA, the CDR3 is TGTGCCAGCTCACCACGTTCAGGGTTCGGTGGATATGGCTACACCTTC. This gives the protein CASSPRSGFGGYGYTF.

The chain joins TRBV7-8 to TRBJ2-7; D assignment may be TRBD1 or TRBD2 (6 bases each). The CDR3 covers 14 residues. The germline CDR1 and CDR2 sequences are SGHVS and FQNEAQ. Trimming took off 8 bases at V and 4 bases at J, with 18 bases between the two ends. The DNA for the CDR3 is TGTGCCAGCTGGGATCCGGGGGCGCAGTACGAGCAGTACTTC. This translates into CASWDPGAQYEQYF.

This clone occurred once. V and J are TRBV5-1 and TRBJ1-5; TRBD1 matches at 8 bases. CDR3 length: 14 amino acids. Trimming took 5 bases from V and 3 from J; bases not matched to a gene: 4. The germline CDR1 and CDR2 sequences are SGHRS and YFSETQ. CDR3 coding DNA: TGCGCCAGCAGAGGACAGGGATACAATCAGCCCCAGCATTTT. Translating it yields CASRGQGYNQPQHF.

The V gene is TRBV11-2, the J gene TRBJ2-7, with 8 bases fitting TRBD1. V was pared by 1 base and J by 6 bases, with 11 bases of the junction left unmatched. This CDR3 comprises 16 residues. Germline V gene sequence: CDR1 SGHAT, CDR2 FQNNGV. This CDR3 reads CASSLVRQGSPGEQYF. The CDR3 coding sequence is TGTGCCAGCAGCTTAGTTAGACAGGGGAGCCCCGGCGAGCAGTACTTC.

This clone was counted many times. CDR3 protein: CASSALAGVTGELFF. The CDR3 nucleotides read TGTGCCAGCAGCGCCCTAGCGGGAGTCACCGGGGAGCTGTTTTTT. The J gene is TRBJ2-2, the V gene TRBV25-1; 10 bases are a match to TRBD2. The V segment lost 6 bases and the J segment 4 bases; nucleotides outside the gene matches: 5. CDR1 and CDR2 (germline): MGHDK, SYGVNS. This CDR3 has 15 residues.

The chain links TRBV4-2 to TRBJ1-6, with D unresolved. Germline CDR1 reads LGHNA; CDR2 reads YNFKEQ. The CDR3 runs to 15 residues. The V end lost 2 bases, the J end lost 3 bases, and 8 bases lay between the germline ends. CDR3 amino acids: CASSQSGDYNSPLHF. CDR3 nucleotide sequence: TGTGCCAGCAGCCAATCGGGAGACTATAATTCACCCCTCCACTTT.

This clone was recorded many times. CDR3 DNA: TGTGCCAGCAGTTTAGTTGAGGGGTTTGTGCATGGCTACACCTTC. The encoded protein is CASSLVEGFVHGYTF. The V call is TRBV12-3 or TRBV12-4, the J call TRBJ1-2; D is possibly TRBD1 (5 bases). The CDR3 spans 15 residues. Trimming left V 1 base short and J 6 bases short, with 15 bases between.

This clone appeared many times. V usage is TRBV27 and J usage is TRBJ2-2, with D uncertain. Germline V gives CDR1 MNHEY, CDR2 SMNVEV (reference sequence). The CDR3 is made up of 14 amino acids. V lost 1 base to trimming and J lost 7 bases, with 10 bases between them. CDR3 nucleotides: TGTGCCAGCAGTTTATTTAGGTTGGGCGGGGAGCTGTTTTTT. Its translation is CASSLFRLGGELFF.

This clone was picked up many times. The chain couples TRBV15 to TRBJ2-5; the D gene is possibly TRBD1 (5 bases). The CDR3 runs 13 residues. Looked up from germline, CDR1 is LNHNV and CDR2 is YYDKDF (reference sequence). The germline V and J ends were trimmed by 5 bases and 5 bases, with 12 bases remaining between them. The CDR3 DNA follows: TGTGCCACCAGCCGCAGGGAAGCGGAGACCCAGTACTTC. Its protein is CATSRREAETQYF.

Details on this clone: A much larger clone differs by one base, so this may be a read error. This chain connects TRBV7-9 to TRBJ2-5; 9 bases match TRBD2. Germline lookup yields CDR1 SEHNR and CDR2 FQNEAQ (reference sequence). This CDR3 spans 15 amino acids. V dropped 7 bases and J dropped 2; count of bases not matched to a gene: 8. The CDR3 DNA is TGTGCCAGCACCTTCCGGACTAGCGAACAAGAGACCCAGTACTTC. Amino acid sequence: CASTFRTSEQETQYF.

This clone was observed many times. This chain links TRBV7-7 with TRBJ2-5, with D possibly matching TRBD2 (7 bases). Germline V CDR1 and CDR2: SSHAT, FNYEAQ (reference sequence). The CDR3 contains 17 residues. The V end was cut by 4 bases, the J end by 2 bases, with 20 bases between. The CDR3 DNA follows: TGTGCCAGCAGCTCCTTCCCAAGGGGGGGTAAGCAAGAGACCCAGTACTTC. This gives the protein CASSSFPRGGKQETQYF.

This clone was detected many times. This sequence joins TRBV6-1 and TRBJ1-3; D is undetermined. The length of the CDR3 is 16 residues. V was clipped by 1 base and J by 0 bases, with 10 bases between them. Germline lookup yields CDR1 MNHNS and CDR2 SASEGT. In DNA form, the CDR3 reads TGTGCCAGCAGTGAAGGTCGGCTGATCTCTGGAAACACCATATATTTT. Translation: CASSEGRLISGNTIYF.

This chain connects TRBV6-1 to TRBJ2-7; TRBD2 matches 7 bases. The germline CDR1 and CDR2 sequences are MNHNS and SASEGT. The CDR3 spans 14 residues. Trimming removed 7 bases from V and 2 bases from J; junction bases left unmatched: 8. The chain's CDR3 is CASKGAGRAYEQYF. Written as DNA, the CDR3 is TGTGCCAGCAAAGGAGCGGGGCGAGCCTACGAGCAGTACTTC.

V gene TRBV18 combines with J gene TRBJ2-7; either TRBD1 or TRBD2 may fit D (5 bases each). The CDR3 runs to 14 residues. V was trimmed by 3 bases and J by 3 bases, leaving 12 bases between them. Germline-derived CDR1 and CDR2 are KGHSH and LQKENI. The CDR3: CASSPRDDLYEQYF. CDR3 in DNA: TGTGCCAGCTCACCCCGGGACGACCTCTACGAGCAGTACTTC.

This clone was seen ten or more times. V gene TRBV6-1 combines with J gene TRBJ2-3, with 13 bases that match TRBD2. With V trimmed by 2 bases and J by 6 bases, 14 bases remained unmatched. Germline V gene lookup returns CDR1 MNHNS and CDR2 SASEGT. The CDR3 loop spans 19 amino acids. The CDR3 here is CASSESGTSGTGAGDTQYF. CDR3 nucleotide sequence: TGTGCCAGCAGTGAAAGTGGGACTAGCGGGACCGGAGCGGGCGATACGCAGTATTTT.

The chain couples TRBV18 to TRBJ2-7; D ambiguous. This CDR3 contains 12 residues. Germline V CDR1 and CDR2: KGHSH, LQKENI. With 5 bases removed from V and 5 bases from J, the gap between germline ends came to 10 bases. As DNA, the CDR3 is TGTGCCAGCTCATCAGGAAGCCACGAGCAGTACTTC. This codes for CASSSGSHEQYF.

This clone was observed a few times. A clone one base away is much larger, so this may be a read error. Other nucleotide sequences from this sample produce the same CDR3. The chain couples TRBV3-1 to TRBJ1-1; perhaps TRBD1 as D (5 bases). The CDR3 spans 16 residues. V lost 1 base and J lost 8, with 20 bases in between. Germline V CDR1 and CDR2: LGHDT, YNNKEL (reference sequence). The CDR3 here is CASSQVSQVQGQEAFF. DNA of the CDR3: TGTGCCAGCAGCCAAGTCTCACAGGTTCAAGGTCAGGAAGCTTTCTTT.